This paragraph covers one T cell receptor (beta chain) sequence. The antigen is unknown. These data belong to a study of human T cells and chemical hapten exposure. General study results and limits: Significantly more large CDR3 similarity clusters were formed by expanded TCRs than by controls. Unchanged with DPC sensitization were TCRs above 1 in 1000 frequency.

The CDR3 runs 14 residues. Trimming took 2 bases from V and 3 from J, leaving 8 bases between them. This sample's time point: pre-sensitization, week 0. As for treatment: therapeutic diphenylcyclopropenone sensitization with weekly scalp DPC. Individual cDNA molecules had unique molecular identifiers attached to them by the library. TCRdb re-analysed the RACE reads in MiXCR, keeping a single row per CDR3 protein. Of about 260,000 distinct CDR3 sequences listed, about 8.1% are singletons. The chain has TRBV12-3 or TRBV12-4 and TRBJ1-3; D ambiguous. Sequences were derived from whole blood, sampled in connection with sensitization to the hapten diphenylcyclopropenone (DPC). The sequence was obtained from a woman aged 40 to 50 with alopecia areata. Some clones in this sample may be carry-over from other donors' samples. CDR3 protein: CASSLINGGNTIYF. The DNA of the CDR3 is TGTGCCAGCAGTTTAATCAACGGTGGAAACACCATATATTTT.